This T cell receptor (beta chain) was observed in a study of T cell clonotyping in hematopoietic cell transplantation. Sequenced by immunoSEQ multiplex PCR; TCRdb stores in-frame clones only, minus some. The sample lists approximately 16,000 clones; 80% to 90% were seen once. A word on this clone: Relative to the germline gene, one junction end is altered; a read error may explain this.

Germline assignment: CDR1 MNHEY and CDR2 SVGAGI. CDR3 length equals 14 residues. The sequence was collected from a woman in her thirties or forties in good health. Some clones in this sample may be carry-over from other donors' samples. The sequenced sample consisted of peripheral blood mononuclear cells. The V and J genes are TRBV6-5 and TRBJ2-7, with 9 bases that match TRBD1. DNA of the CDR3: TGTGCCGGCAGCCAGGGGGACAGGGTCTACGAGCAGTACTTC. Protein product: CAGSQGDRVYEQYF.